The source of this T cell receptor beta chain is a study of blood T cell repertoires in COVID-19. Whole-study context: Sites across the United States, Italy and Spain contributed samples from acute and convalescent COVID-19. From T cells, B-cell-depleted T cells, or PBMCs came the material, which was cDNA or gDNA.

The ends were cut back, 5 bases at V and 0 bases at J, with 11 bases in the middle. The CDR3 runs to 15 residues. Germline CDR1 and CDR2: SGHVS and FQNEAQ. Under the authors' procedure: Amplified reference gene primers provided the basis for estimating nucleated cell counts. Clones were read by immunoSEQ multiplex PCR, and TCRdb kept only the in-frame ones, dropping some. That table supplies the V and J calls and clone size; D and trimming were determined from the DNA. Counted here are roughly 110,000 clones, more than 80% occurring once; the ten biggest clones make up roughly 13%. V is TRBV7-8 and J is TRBJ1-3; the D is unclear. What was sequenced was peripheral blood. The receptor comes from a woman aged 55-70 years with acute or convalescent COVID-19. The CDR3 loop is CASSPTVYSGNTIYF. The DNA for the CDR3 is TGTGCCAGCAGCCCCACGGTTTACTCTGGAAACACCATATATTTT.